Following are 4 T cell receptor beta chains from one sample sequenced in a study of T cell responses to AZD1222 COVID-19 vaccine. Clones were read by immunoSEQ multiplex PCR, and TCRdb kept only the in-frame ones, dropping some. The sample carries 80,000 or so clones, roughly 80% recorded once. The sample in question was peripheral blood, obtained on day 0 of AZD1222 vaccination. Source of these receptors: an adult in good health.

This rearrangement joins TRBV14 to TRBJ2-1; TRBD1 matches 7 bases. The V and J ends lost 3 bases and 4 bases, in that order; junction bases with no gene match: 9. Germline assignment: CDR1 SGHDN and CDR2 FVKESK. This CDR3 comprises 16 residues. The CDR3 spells CASSQTNRGKYNEQFF. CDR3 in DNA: TGTGCCAGCAGCCAGACTAACAGGGGAAAGTACAATGAGCAGTTCTTC.

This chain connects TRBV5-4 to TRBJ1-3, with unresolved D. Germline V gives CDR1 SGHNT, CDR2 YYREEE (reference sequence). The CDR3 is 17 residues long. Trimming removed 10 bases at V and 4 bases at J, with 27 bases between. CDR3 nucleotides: TGTGCCGATCCGGTGGGGATATCCGGAGGGATAGGAAACACCATATATTTT. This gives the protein CADPVGISGGIGNTIYF. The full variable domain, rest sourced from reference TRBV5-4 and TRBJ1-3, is ETGVTQSPTHLIKTRGQQVTLRCSSQSGHNTVSWYQQALGQGPQFIFQYYREEENGRGNFPPRFSGLQFPNYSSELNVNALELDDSALYLCADPVGISGGIGNTIYFGEGSWLTVV.

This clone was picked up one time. The CDR3 sequence is CASSYTQGGNEQFF. The CDR3 DNA is TGTGCCAGCAGTTACACCCAGGGGGGGAATGAGCAGTTCTTC. The chain combines TRBV6-5 with TRBJ2-1; the D gene could be TRBD1 or TRBD2 (7 bases each). Germline CDR1 MNHEY, CDR2 SVGAGI. V lost 2 bases to trimming and J lost 7 bases, with 12 bases between them. CDR3 length: 14 amino acids.

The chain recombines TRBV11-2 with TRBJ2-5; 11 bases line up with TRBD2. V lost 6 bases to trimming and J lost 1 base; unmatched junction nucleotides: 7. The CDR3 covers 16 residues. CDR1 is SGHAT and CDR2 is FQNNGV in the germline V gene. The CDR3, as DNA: TGTGCCAGCAGTCTGCTAGCGGGAGGTGCCCAAGAGACCCAGTACTTC. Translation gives CASSLLAGGAQETQYF.